The present T cell receptor beta chain was sequenced within a study of early T cells in non-severe SARS-CoV-2 infection. This clonotype was detected ten times or more. CDR3 length: 15 amino acids. Germline CDR1 reads LGHDT; CDR2 reads YNNKEL (reference sequence). Trimming cost V 4 bases and J 0 bases; bases outside gene matches: 5. Individual cDNA molecules carried attached unique molecular identifiers. TCRdb re-analysed the 5' RACE reads in MiXCR, keeping a single row per CDR3 protein. Found here are about 35,000 distinct CDR3 sequences, about 5.3% of them singletons; the top ten hold 5.5% to 7%. The V gene is TRBV3-1, the J gene TRBJ2-7; 8 bases line up with TRBD1. The TCR was taken from an adult who was a healthcare worker with PCR-confirmed SARS-CoV-2 infection or an uninfected control (not recorded which). The sample was whole blood, taken at baseline. CDR3 sequence reads: CASSRNRGSSYEQYF. In DNA, the CDR3 is TGTGCCAGCAGCCGAAACAGGGGGAGCTCCTACGAGCAGTACTTC.